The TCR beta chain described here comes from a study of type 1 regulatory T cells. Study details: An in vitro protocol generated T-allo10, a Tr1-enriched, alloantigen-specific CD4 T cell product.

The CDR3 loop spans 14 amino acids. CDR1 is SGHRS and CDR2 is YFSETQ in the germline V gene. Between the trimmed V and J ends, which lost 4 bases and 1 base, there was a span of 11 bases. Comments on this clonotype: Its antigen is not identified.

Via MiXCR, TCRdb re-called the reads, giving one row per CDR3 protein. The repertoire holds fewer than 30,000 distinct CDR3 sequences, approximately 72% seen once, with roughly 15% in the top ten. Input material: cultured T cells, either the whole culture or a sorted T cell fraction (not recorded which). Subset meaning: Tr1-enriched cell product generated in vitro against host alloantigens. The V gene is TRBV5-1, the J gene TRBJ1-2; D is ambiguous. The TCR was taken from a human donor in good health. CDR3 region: CASSLQHINYGYTF. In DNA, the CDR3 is TGCGCCAGCAGCCTCCAGCATATTAACTATGGCTACACCTTC.